These T cell receptor beta chains were read from a single sample in a study of shared clonotypes between healthy human individuals. Clones were read by immunoSEQ multiplex PCR, and TCRdb kept only the in-frame ones, dropping some. The table lists approximately 720,000 clones, around 72% of them singletons. The sample was memory CD4+ T cells sorted from blood. All receptors come from a woman aged 30 to 39 in good health. The CDR3 runs from the conserved cysteine through the conserved F or W. A D gene is named only where the DNA matches it firmly.

TRBD1	TRBV18	CASSTGQGARFTEAFF
NA	TRBV10-1	CASSPGLNTEAFF
TRBD2	TRBV6-4	CASSDEAGGPSNEQFF
TRBD1	TRBV2	CASTGQGFYEQYF
NA	TRBV5-1	CASILGANTGELFF
TRBD2	TRBV5-1	CASTSGSGGETQYF
TRBD1	TRBV7-8	CASSGRDRGTGELFF
TRBD1	TRBV5-4	CASSEGTGGRNYGYTF
TRBD1	TRBV2	CASGGQGYSNQPQHF
NA	TRBV2	CASSVNEADTQYF
TRBD1	TRBV28	CASSLGQFNQPQHF
NA	TRBV27	CASSVSHGGPGDEQYF
TRBD1	TRBV19	CASAVGQGGYGYTF
TRBD2	TRBV5-1	CASNLAVGEETQYF
NA	TRBV25-1	CASSGKNRIINTIYF
TRBD2	TRBV19	CASRDLAGAQYF
NA	TRBV5-1	CASSPELRIEQFF
TRBD2	TRBV28	CASSLGFSGREGDEQFF
TRBD1	TRBV4-1	CASSQDLIVGTGGSHEQYF
NA	TRBV19	CASSPHSDEQFF
NA	TRBV6-5	CASRTGNNQPQHF
NA	TRBV20-1	CSVPDYNEQFF
TRBD1	TRBV2	CASMGDRGPGEAFF
TRBD1	TRBV6-5	CASRKPTGVGEQYF
NA	TRBV30	CAWSVLTNYGYTF
TRBD1	TRBV25-1	CASMSGGQVSYNEQFF
NA	TRBV7-2	CASTRTAVGYNEQFF
NA	TRBV7-8	CASSPNSAVGYTF
NA	TRBV5-1	CASSPDGSLAYEQYF
TRBD2	TRBV11-2	CASSLRREGRETQYF
TRBD1	TRBV9	CASSGGQGTAEQYF
NA	TRBV28	CASSLDLVGRAGTDTQYF
NA	TRBV18	CASSPPTKAYEQYF
NA	TRBV10-2	CAGGEQGPTVGTQYF
NA	TRBV5-1	CASSHTRAGGELFF
TRBD2	TRBV9	CASSGGLAINEQFF
TRBD2	TRBV4-1	CASSLTWTSGTFGEQFF
TRBD1	TRBV19	CASSLTGGHQPQHF
NA	TRBV7-3	CASSLMGPREQYF
TRBD1	TRBV2	CASTGTDSNQPQHF
TRBD2	TRBV4-1	CASSQEELAGLYSYEQYF
TRBD2	TRBV5-1	CASRLAGGGSYNEQFF
NA	TRBV6-1	CASRDDPSYEQYF
TRBD1	TRBV5-1	CASSLRTGSDTEAFF
NA	TRBV7-9	CASTNPGGYEQYF
NA	TRBV19	CASGRGRYEKLFF
TRBD1	TRBV19	CASSRTGANTEAFF
NA	TRBV6-4	CASSPTSSGNTIYF
NA	TRBV9	CASSVVAEGGLTGELFF
TRBD2	TRBV28	CASSSGLAPSSYEQYF
NA	TRBV28	CASSLQVNQPQHF
NA	TRBV28	CASTSRSYEQYF
NA	TRBV5-4	CASTSPGAPGGYTF
TRBD1	TRBV6-6	CASSYSTGSSYNEQFF
NA	TRBV28	CASSFHRRFNEQFF
NA	TRBV28	CASSPRRDIPDSFYGYTF
TRBD2	TRBV19	CASSMSGGDYEQYF
NA	TRBV5-6	CASSFSGWGKQETQYF
TRBD2	TRBV11-3	CASSFHWREGRTGELFF
NA	TRBV11-3	CASSSGQNSNQPQHF